This paragraph reports one TCR beta chain. The antigen remains unidentified. The CDR3 totals 12 residues. Germline V gene data show CDR1 as MNHEY and CDR2 as SMNVEV (reference sequence). Trimming removed 4 bases from V and 7 bases from J, with 11 bases in between. The PCR employed 60 Vbeta primers together with 13 Jbeta primers. Data came from immunoSEQ multiplex PCR; TCRdb stores just in-frame clones and leaves some out. The profile shows roughly 140,000 clones, about 79% of them singletons. This sample stems from a study of cytomegalovirus exposure and HLA in healthy donors. Study findings and constraints: An analysis that came later showed most CMV-associated TCR beta chains appearing HLA-restricted.

The sample comprised PBMCs. The TCR originated in a male donor in good health and CMV-seronegative. This rearrangement joins TRBV27 to TRBJ2-7; no firm D call. The CDR3 DNA sequence: TGTGCCAGCAGTTCGAGCCTCCTGGAGCAGTACTTC. Amino acids: CASSSSLLEQYF.